Reported below is one TCR beta chain. Its antigen is unknown. Compared with germline, one end of the junction differs, possibly owing to a read error. The data derive from a study of cytomegalovirus exposure and HLA in healthy donors. Study-wide results and caveats: Productive rates of about 87% or about 30% were seen for most TCR beta V segments in an earlier analysis. The study labeled approximately 150 TCR beta chains cytomegalovirus-associated. V- and J-gene trimming of TCR beta was linked (in a later analysis) to a missense DCLRE1C variant.

The CDR3 is made up of 13 amino acids. CDR1 is SEHNR, CDR2 FQNEAQ, per germline (reference sequence). Primers for the PCR totalled 60 Vbeta and 13 Jbeta. The table came from immunoSEQ multiplex PCR; TCRdb's copy has only in-frame clones and leaves some out. The sample has over 150,000 clones; 80% are singletons. The chain links TRBV7-9 to TRBJ1-1; no clear D gene. The TCR originated in a woman in her forties or fifties in good health and CMV-seropositive. Source material: PBMCs. CDR3 in amino acids: CSSSLDMHTEAFF. In nucleotides, the CDR3 is TGTTCCAGCAGCTTAGACATGCACACTGAAGCTTTCTTT.